These 26 T cell receptor beta chains came from one sample sequenced in a study of Ad26.COV2.S vaccination and SARS-CoV-2 variants. Regarding treatment: roughly 20 received Ad26.COV2.S at low or high dose, single or two shots; 5 received placebo; per-sample allocation not given. Sample collection was performed on day 63 after the first vaccine or placebo injection. The data were produced by immunoSEQ multiplex PCR, yet TCRdb's version contains in-frame clones alone and is incomplete. The data hold some 390,000 clones, with around 85% observed a single time. Sequencing was performed on peripheral blood, taken in a trial of Ad26.COV2.S vaccine versus placebo. Receptors were obtained from a person aged 18-60 years who received the Ad26.COV2.S COVID-19 vaccine or a placebo.

The rearrangement joins TRBV6-5 to TRBJ2-3; D perhaps matches TRBD2 (7 bases). The germline V gene encodes CDR1 MNHEY and CDR2 SVGAGI. This CDR3 comprises 14 residues. Trimming stripped 7 bases from V and 2 bases from J, with 13 bases between. CDR3 bases: TGTGCCAGCAAGGGGGGGGCGGCCACAGATACGCAGTATTTT. This encodes CASKGGAATDTQYF.

The CDR3, as DNA: TGTGCCAGTAGCCCATCGACGGTAAACAATCAGCCCCAGCATTTT. Its protein product is CASSPSTVNNQPQHF. The rearrangement uses TRBV19 and TRBJ1-5, with no clear D. The V end lost 6 bases, the J end lost 3 bases, and 15 bases lay between the germline ends. Germline lookup yields CDR1 LNHDA and CDR2 SQIVND (reference sequence). The length of the CDR3 is 15 residues.

The rearrangement uses TRBV7-9 and TRBJ1-1; D not certain. Per germline, CDR1 SEHNR and CDR2 FQNEAQ (reference sequence). V was pared by 0 bases and J by 3 bases, with 5 bases between. There are 13 residues in the CDR3. This chain's CDR3 is CASSLATDTEAFF. In DNA, the CDR3 is TGTGCCAGCAGCTTAGCGACGGACACTGAAGCTTTCTTT.

The J gene is TRBJ2-3, the V gene TRBV10-1, with D perhaps TRBD1 or TRBD2 (5 bases each). The CDR3 has 14 amino acids. V lost 3 bases to trimming and J lost 2 bases, with 9 bases between them. Per germline, CDR1 WNHNN and CDR2 SYGVQD (reference sequence). The CDR3: CASSDEGFTDTQYF. DNA for the CDR3: TGCGCCAGCAGTGATGAGGGGTTCACAGATACGCAGTATTTT.

The J gene is TRBJ2-7, the V gene TRBV11-2; weak D call: TRBD2 (5 bases). The V end was cut by 1 base, the J end by 4 bases, with 8 bases between. The CDR3 has 13 amino acids. Germline V gives CDR1 SGHAT, CDR2 FQNNGV. The CDR3 region is CASSLVRGYEQYF. The DNA of the CDR3 is TGTGCCAGCAGCTTAGTCCGAGGGTACGAGCAGTACTTC.

DNA for the CDR3: TGTGCCACCGTAGCAGGTGGAAATAGCAATCAGCCCCAGCATTTT. Protein sequence: CATVAGGNSNQPQHF. The chain couples TRBV15 to TRBJ1-5; no reliable D call. Germline-derived CDR1 and CDR2 are LNHNV and YYDKDF (reference sequence). The CDR3 extends over 15 amino acids. Trimming removed 8 bases at V and 0 bases at J, with 14 bases between.

The rearrangement links TRBV5-6 to TRBJ1-2, with D tentatively TRBD1 (5 bases). There are 14 residues in the CDR3. Germline CDR1 SGHDT, CDR2 YYEEEE. Deletions cut 4 bases from V and 4 bases from J, with 14 bases between. CDR3 nucleotides: TGTGCCAGCAGCCGGGACCGGAGCCCCTATGGCTACACCTTC. This translates into CASSRDRSPYGYTF.

The rearrangement links TRBV5-1 to TRBJ2-7; TRBD1 matches 7 bases. Germline V gene lookup returns CDR1 SGHRS and CDR2 YFSETQ. After removal of 5 bases from V and 5 bases from J, the junction contained 7 bases not matched to a gene. The CDR3 is 13 residues long. Written as DNA, the CDR3 is TGCGCCAGCAGTTCCTCGACAGGGCACGAGCAGTACTTC. This codes for CASSSSTGHEQYF.

The genes are TRBV2 and TRBJ1-2; 8 bases map to TRBD1. Germline CDR1 and CDR2: SNHLY and FYNNEI. After removal of 2 bases from V and 5 bases from J, the junction contained 4 bases not matched to a gene. The CDR3 sequence is 14 residues long. CDR3 sequence (DNA): TGTGCCAGCAGTGAAACGAGACAGGGGTATGGCTACACCTTC. This translates into CASSETRQGYGYTF.

The chain uses TRBV6-2 or TRBV6-3 and TRBJ2-2; 8 bases map to TRBD1. The CDR3 has 17 amino acids. The germline CDR1 and CDR2 sequences are MNHEY and SVGEGT. J was trimmed by 4 bases and V by 2 bases; bases with no gene match: 9. The CDR3 region has the DNA TGTGCCAGCAGTTACAATCCGGGACAGGACGCCACCGGGGAGCTGTTTTTT. Translating gives CASSYNPGQDATGELFF.

The gene calls are TRBV6-6 and TRBJ2-5; either TRBD1 or TRBD2 may fit D (5 bases each). The V end lost 6 bases, the J end lost 5 bases, and 13 bases lay between the germline ends. The CDR3 loop spans 13 amino acids. Germline V gene lookup returns CDR1 MNHNY and CDR2 SVGAGI (reference sequence). The CDR3 spells CASSRGTPETQYF. CDR3 nucleotides: TGTGCCAGCAGCCGGGGCACGCCGGAGACCCAGTACTTC.

The chain has TRBV19 and TRBJ1-5, with D possibly matching TRBD1 (6 bases). Germline CDR1 LNHDA, CDR2 SQIVND (reference sequence). Trimming shortened V by 3 bases and J by 6 bases, and 12 bases separated the two germline ends. CDR3 length equals 14 residues. CDR3 in DNA: TGTGCCAGTAGTATCAGACAGGTCGGTCAGCCCCAGCATTTT. It codes for CASSIRQVGQPQHF.

The chain links TRBV4-3 to TRBJ1-4; D perhaps matches TRBD1 (6 bases). The CDR3 extends over 18 amino acids. V lost 0 bases to trimming and J lost 8 bases, with 22 bases between them. From germline, CDR1 is LGHNA and CDR2 YSLEER. CDR3 residues: CASSQDYLQGPRLEKLFF. In nucleotides, the CDR3 is TGCGCCAGCAGCCAAGACTATCTACAGGGCCCCAGGTTGGAAAAACTGTTTTTT.

Details on this clone: This same CDR3 is encoded by further DNA sequences in the sample. The chain recombines TRBV2 with TRBJ2-6; a possible D gene is TRBD2 (6 bases). The germline V and J ends were trimmed by 4 bases and 2 bases, with 6 bases remaining between them. This CDR3 is 14 amino acids long. CDR1 SNHLY and CDR2 FYNNEI come from the germline V gene. The CDR3 DNA sequence: TGTGCCAGCAGTGCGGGGGCTGGGGCCAACGTCCTGACTTTC. The encoded protein is CASSAGAGANVLTF. The full variable domain, in which reference TRBV2 and TRBJ2-6 provide the parts outside the CDR3, is EPEVTQTPSHQVTQMGQEVILRCVPISNHLYFYWYRQILGQKVEFLVSFYNNEISEKSEIFDDQFSVERPDGSNFTLKIRSTKLEDSAMYFCASSAGAGANVLTFGAGSRLTVL.

The J gene is TRBJ2-7, the V gene TRBV7-2; D call uncertain. V was pared by 4 bases and J by 2 bases, with 12 bases between. The CDR3 sequence is 14 residues long. CDR1 and CDR2 (germline): SGHTA, FQGNSA. The CDR3 DNA is TGTGCCAGCAGCTCGGACGGCTTGGCCTACGAGCAGTACTTC. Protein product: CASSSDGLAYEQYF.

This chain uses TRBV6-1 with TRBJ2-5, with D perhaps given as TRBD1 or TRBD2 (5 bases each). Germline CDR1 MNHNS, CDR2 SASEGT. Trimming removed 2 bases from V and 2 bases from J, with 9 bases in between. The CDR3 extends over 14 amino acids. The CDR3 loop reads CASSESGLQETQYF. The CDR3 DNA follows: TGTGCCAGCAGTGAATCGGGGCTTCAAGAGACCCAGTACTTC.

CDR3 sequence: CAWSPLNYANYGYTF. The CDR3 DNA follows: TGTGCCTGGAGTCCCCTTAATTATGCTAACTATGGCTACACCTTC. V usage is TRBV30 and J usage is TRBJ1-2, with no clear D. The CDR3 runs 15 residues. The V gene's germline CDR1 is GTSNPN and CDR2 SVGIG (reference sequence). The ends were cut back, 2 bases at V and 0 bases at J, with 13 bases in the middle.

The chain links TRBV18 to TRBJ2-2; no firm D call. V lost 4 bases and J 6 bases, leaving 6 bases between the germline ends. Germline CDR1 reads KGHSH; CDR2 reads LQKENI. This CDR3 comprises 12 residues. The CDR3 is CASSHPAGELFF. The CDR3 region has the DNA TGTGCCAGCTCACATCCCGCCGGGGAGCTGTTTTTT. Combining the CDR3 with reference TRBV18 and TRBJ2-2 gives the whole variable domain NAGVMQNPRHLVRRRGQEARLRCSPMKGHSHVYWYRQLPEEGLKFMVYLQKENIIDESGMPKERFSAEFPKEGPSILRIQQVVRGDSAAYFCASSHPAGELFFGEGSRLTVL.

Concerning this clone itself: Within the sample, other DNA sequences also encode this same CDR3. Written as DNA, the CDR3 is TGTGCCAGCAGCCTCAGGACTGGGACTAATGAAAAACTGTTTTTT. Translated, it gives CASSLRTGTNEKLFF. The chain combines TRBV7-9 with TRBJ1-4; no definite D call. Germline V gene lookup returns CDR1 SEHNR and CDR2 FQNEAQ (reference sequence). This CDR3 is 15 amino acids long. The germline V and J ends were trimmed by 5 bases and 2 bases, with 12 bases remaining between them.

J is TRBJ1-3 and V is TRBV4-1; D remains ambiguous. Germline V gene data show CDR1 as MGHRA and CDR2 as YSYEKL. The CDR3 spans 15 residues. V shed 0 bases and J shed 0 bases, with 6 bases lying between them. The CDR3 coding sequence is TGCGCCAGCAGCCAAGATCCCCTCTCTGGAAACACCATATATTTT. This translates into CASSQDPLSGNTIYF.

This chain links TRBV18 with TRBJ2-7; D remains unclear. Germline V lookup: CDR1 KGHSH, CDR2 LQKENI. Trimming pared 2 bases from V and 0 bases from J, leaving 8 bases between. This CDR3 contains 14 residues. CDR3 region: CASSPRQNSYEQYF. CDR3 in DNA: TGTGCCAGCTCACCAAGACAAAACTCCTACGAGCAGTACTTC.

This sequence joins TRBV4-3 and TRBJ2-3; TRBD1 might be the D (5 bases). The germline CDR1 and CDR2 sequences are LGHNA and YSLEER. V lost 0 bases, J lost 7 bases, and 17 bases lay in between. The CDR3 consists of 16 residues. CDR3: CASSQDQGSPVNTQYF. For the CDR3, the DNA is TGCGCCAGCAGCCAAGATCAGGGCAGCCCGGTAAATACGCAGTATTTT.

In this sample, this clone turned up a few times. The rearrangement uses TRBV4-1 and TRBJ1-3; D may be TRBD1 (5 bases). This CDR3 has 13 amino acids. V lost 2 bases to trimming and J lost 9 bases, with 11 bases between them. Germline V lookup: CDR1 MGHRA, CDR2 YSYEKL. CDR3 in DNA: TGCGCCAGCAGCCAACCGGGGGTTGGCACCATATATTTT. Amino acids: CASSQPGVGTIYF.

The chain uses TRBV12-5 and TRBJ2-3, with 8 nucleotides matching TRBD2. The length of the CDR3 is 21 residues. The germline gives CDR1 LGHNT, CDR2 FRNRAP. Unmatched junction bases numbered 25, after V lost 2 bases and J lost 6 bases. The CDR3 coding sequence is TGTGCTAGTGGTTTGTCTGTCCCCGGGGGGGCGCTCAAGACGGAGATTGATACGCAGTATTTT. It translates to CASGLSVPGGALKTEIDTQYF.

J is TRBJ1-4 and V is TRBV6-5; TRBD1 might be the D (6 bases). Germline CDR1 MNHEY, CDR2 SVGAGI. The CDR3 has 16 residues. With 0 bases removed from V and 3 bases from J, the gap between germline ends came to 11 bases. CDR3 protein: CASSYSTGAPNEKLFF. The CDR3 DNA sequence: TGTGCCAGCAGTTACTCCACGGGGGCCCCTAATGAAAAACTGTTTTTT.

The genes are TRBV5-1 and TRBJ1-6; D remains unclear. With 1 base removed from V and 2 bases from J, the gap between germline ends came to 7 bases. CDR1 and CDR2 (germline): SGHRS, YFSETQ. This CDR3 contains 15 residues. CDR3 residues: CASSLLATYNSPLHF. The CDR3 coding sequence is TGCGCCAGCAGCTTGTTGGCCACCTATAATTCACCCCTCCACTTT.